The entry below gives a single T cell receptor beta chain sequence along with its context. Its antigen is unknown. The sample holds no much larger clone one base away, and base qualities are not on file. The entry originates in a study of T cell repertoires in cytomegalovirus infection (dated by TCRdb to between 2019 and 2020). About the investigation overall: Recently identified HLA-C-restricted CMV epitopes, whose presentation resists viral immunomodulation, were targeted by peptide stimulations together with well-studied HLA-B-restricted epitopes. The HLA type of each donor mattered for the analysis, because public TCR beta signatures pointed to carriage of CMV infection along with the matching HLA type. Here is what the overall study found, with its caveats: In the ex vivo response, HLA-C-restricted CMV-specific TCR beta clonotypes were dominant, and in two of eight donors the single most frequent clonotype came from this HLA-C-restricted group. Cumulative frequency of public TCR beta family members discriminated carriers of CMV infection plus the relevant HLA type in this cohort and an independent 352-donor cohort.

The sample's treatment or condition label is to be understood as: in vitro stimulation with specific CMV peptide epitopes to enrich CMV-specific T cells. TCRdb shows the sequencer as Illumina HiSeq 1500. TCRdb itself trimmed the public reads at Q25 with fastp, ran MiXCR and retained productive beta chains. A single entry per CDR3 protein holds the most common genes and DNA from its merged rows. The sample profile shows about a million distinct CDR3 sequences; roughly a third of them were found once. In total, the top ten clones hold about an eighth of the sample. The input for sequencing was cultured CD8+ T cells from PBMCs, taken from culture after CMV antigen stimulation. The sequence was collected from a human donor in good health (CMV status not recorded). Some clones in this sample may be carry-over from other donors' samples.

The CDR3 has the sequence CSARDPREWGNQPQHF. The DNA sequence follows: TGCAGTGCTAGAGATCCAAGGGAGTGGGGCAATCAGCCCCAGCATTTT. Recombination joined TRBV20-1 with TRBJ1-5; no D gene call is confident. Via the germline V gene (reference sequence), CDR1 is DFQATT and CDR2 SNEGSKA. From cysteine to phenylalanine, the CDR3 is 16 amino acids long. Solely the CDR3 DNA is kept, with 48 bases framed from the first base. Cut back by 0 bases and 2 bases, the V and J ends lie 14 bases apart.